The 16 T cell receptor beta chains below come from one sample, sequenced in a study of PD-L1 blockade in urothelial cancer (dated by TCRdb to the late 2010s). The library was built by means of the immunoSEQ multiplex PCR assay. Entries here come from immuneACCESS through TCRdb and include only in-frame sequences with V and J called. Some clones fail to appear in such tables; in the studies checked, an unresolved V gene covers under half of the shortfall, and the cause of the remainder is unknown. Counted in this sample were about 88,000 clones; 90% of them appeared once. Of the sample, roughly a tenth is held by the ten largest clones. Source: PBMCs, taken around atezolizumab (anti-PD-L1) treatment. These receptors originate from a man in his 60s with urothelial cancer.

The CDR3 DNA reads as TGTGCCACCAGCGGAGGGTGGTCTAGCGGGGCCGAAGAGACCCAGTACTTC. The encoded protein is CATSGGWSSGAEETQYF. The rearrangement links TRBV15 to TRBJ2-5; 9 bases map to TRBD2. V was pared by 5 bases and J by 3 bases, with 13 bases of the junction left unmatched. Germline V gene lookup returns CDR1 LNHNV and CDR2 YYDKDF (reference sequence). The CDR3 spans 17 residues.

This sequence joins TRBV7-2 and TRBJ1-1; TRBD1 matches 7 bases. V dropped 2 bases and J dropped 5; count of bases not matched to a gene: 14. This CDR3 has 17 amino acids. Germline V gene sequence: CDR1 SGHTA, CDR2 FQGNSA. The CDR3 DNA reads TGTGCCAGCAGCTTAACACGCCTAACAGGGGCGGGAACTGAAGCTTTCTTT. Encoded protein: CASSLTRLTGAGTEAFF.

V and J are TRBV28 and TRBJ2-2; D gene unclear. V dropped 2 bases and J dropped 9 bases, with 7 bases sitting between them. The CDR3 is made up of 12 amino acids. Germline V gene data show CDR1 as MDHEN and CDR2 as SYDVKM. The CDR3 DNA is TGTGCCAGCAGTTTACGTGGCCGGGAGCTGTTTTTT. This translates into CASSLRGRELFF.

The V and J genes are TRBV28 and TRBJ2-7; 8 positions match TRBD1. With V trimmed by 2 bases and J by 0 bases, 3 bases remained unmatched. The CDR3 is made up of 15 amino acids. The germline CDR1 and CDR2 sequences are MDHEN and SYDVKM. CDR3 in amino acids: CASSLHRGSSYEQYF. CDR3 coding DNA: TGTGCCAGCAGTTTACACAGGGGGAGCTCCTACGAGCAGTACTTC.

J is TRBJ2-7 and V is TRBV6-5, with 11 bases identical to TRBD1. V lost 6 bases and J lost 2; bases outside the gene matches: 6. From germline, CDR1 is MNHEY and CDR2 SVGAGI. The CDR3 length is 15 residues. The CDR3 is CASSRGQGGPYEQYF. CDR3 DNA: TGTGCCAGCAGCAGGGGACAGGGGGGCCCCTACGAGCAGTACTTC.

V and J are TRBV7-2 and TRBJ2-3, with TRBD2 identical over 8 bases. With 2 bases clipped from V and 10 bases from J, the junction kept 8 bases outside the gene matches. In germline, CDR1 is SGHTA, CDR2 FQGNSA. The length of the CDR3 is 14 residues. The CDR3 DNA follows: TGTGCCAGCAGCTTAACTAGCGGTGGAGTGGCGCAGTATTTT. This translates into CASSLTSGGVAQYF. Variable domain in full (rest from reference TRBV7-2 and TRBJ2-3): GAGVSQSPSNKVTEKGKDVELRCDPISGHTALYWYRQSLGQGLEFLIYFQGNSAPDKSGLPSDRFSAERTGGSVSTLTIQRTQQEDSAVYLCASSLTSGGVAQYFGPGTRLTVL.

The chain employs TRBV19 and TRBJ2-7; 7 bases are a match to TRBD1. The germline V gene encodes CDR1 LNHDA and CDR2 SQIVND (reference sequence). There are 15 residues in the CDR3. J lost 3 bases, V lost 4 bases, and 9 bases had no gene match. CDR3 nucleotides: TGTGCCAGTAGTACGGGACAGCCGGGGAACTACGAGCAGTACTTC. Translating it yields CASSTGQPGNYEQYF.

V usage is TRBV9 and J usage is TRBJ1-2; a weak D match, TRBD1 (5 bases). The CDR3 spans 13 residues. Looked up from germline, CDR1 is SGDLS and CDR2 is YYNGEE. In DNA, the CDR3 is TGTGCTTCCTTGGGGCCAGGAATGGGCGGCTACACCTTC. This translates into CASLGPGMGGYTF.

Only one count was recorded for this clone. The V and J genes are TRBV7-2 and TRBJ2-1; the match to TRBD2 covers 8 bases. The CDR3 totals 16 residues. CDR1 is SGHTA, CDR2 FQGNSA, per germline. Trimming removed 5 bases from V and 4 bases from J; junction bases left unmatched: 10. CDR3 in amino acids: CASSPGGLAGYNEQFF. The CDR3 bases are TGTGCCAGCAGCCCCGGGGGGCTAGCGGGTTACAATGAGCAGTTCTTC. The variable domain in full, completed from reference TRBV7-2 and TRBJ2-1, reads GAGVSQSPSNKVTEKGKDVELRCDPISGHTALYWYRQSLGQGLEFLIYFQGNSAPDKSGLPSDRFSAERTGGSVSTLTIQRTQQEDSAVYLCASSPGGLAGYNEQFFGPGTRLTVL.

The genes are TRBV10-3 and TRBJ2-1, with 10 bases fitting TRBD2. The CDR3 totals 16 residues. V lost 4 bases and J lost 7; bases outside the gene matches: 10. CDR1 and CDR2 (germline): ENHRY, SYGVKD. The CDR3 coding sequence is TGTGCCATCAGTGCCGCCCCAGCGGGAGGGGGGAATGAGCAGTTCTTC. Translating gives CAISAAPAGGGNEQFF.

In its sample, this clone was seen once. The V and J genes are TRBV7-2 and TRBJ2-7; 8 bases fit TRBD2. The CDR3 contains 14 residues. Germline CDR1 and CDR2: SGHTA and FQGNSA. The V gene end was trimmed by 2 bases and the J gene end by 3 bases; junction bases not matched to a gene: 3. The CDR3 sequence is CASSLNSGIYEQYF. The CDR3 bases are TGTGCCAGCAGCTTAAATAGCGGGATCTACGAGCAGTACTTC. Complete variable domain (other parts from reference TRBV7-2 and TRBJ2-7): GAGVSQSPSNKVTEKGKDVELRCDPISGHTALYWYRQSLGQGLEFLIYFQGNSAPDKSGLPSDRFSAERTGGSVSTLTIQRTQQEDSAVYLCASSLNSGIYEQYFGPGTRLTVT.

The CDR3 nucleotides are TGTGCCAGCAGTGAACAGGGGGCGAGGGGCTACACCTTC. Protein product: CASSEQGARGYTF. The genes are TRBV2 and TRBJ1-2, with 8 positions matching TRBD1. The CDR3 contains 13 residues. V lost 2 bases and J lost 8; bases outside the gene matches: 4. The germline CDR1 and CDR2 sequences are SNHLY and FYNNEI.

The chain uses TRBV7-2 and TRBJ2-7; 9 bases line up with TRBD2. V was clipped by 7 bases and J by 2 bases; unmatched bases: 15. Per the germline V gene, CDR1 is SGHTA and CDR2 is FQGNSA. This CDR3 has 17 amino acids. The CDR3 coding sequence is TGTGCCAGCAAGAAAGTAGCGGGAGAATTTGGGGCCTACGAGCAGTACTTC. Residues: CASKKVAGEFGAYEQYF.

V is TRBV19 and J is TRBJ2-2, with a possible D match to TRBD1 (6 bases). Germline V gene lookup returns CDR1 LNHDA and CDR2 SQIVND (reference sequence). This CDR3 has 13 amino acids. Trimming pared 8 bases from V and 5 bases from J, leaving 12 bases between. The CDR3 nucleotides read TGTGCCAGTCTGAAAACAGGGACCGGGGAGCTGTTTTTT. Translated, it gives CASLKTGTGELFF.

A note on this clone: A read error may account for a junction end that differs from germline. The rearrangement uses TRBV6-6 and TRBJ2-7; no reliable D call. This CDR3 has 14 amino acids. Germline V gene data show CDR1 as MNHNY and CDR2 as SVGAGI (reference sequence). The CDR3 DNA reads TGTGCCAGCAGTTATGAGGTTCCCTCCAACGAGCAGTACTTC. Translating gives CASSYEVPSNEQYF.

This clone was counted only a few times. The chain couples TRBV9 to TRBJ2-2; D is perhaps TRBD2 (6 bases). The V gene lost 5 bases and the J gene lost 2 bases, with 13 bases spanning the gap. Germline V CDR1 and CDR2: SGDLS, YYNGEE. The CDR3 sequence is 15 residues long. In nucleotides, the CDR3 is TGTGCCAGCAGGAACGGGCGGGAAAACACCGGGGAGCTGTTTTTT. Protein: CASRNGRENTGELFF.